This is a list of T cell receptor beta chains from one sample in a study of T-cell reconstitution after alpha-beta-depleted transplantation in children. TCRdb processed the PCR reads anew with MiXCR; each CDR3 protein has one entry. The sample includes about 460,000 distinct CDR3 sequences, about 10% of them seen just once. This specimen consisted of PBMCs, obtained before TCRalphabeta/CD19-depleted stem cell transplant. The receptors come from a child under 10 years old with inherited bone marrow failure, due to receive a stem cell transplant. Both conserved end residues are part of each CDR3. The D gene is left open where the match is weak. Where a row states a size, it is once, few, many or the class of an expanded clone; other rows omit it.

D gene | J gene | clone size | V gene | CDR3 DNA | CDR3 protein
TRBD1 | TRBJ2-2 | many | TRBV5-1 | TGCGCCAGCAGTCCCGGGACAGGGGCTCGGACCGGGGAGCTGTTTTTT | CASSPGTGARTGELFF
TRBD2 | TRBJ2-1 | many | TRBV27 | TGTGCCAGCAGTTTATTTTCTCTGCCCCTAGTAGCGGGAGGGCCCAATGAGCAGTTCTTC | CASSLFSLPLVAGGPNEQFF
- | TRBJ2-7 | many | TRBV4-3 | TGCGCCAGCAGCCCCTACAGGGAAGGACCCTACGAGCAGTACTTC | CASSPYREGPYEQYF
TRBD2 | TRBJ2-1 | many | TRBV28 | TGTGCCAGCGCAACCCTGCTTGTGGGAGGGCGCTCCTACAATGAGCAGTTCTTC | CASATLLVGGRSYNEQFF
TRBD2 | TRBJ2-1 | many | TRBV9 | TGTGCCAGCAGCGTAGCAACCGGGACTAGCGTTCATGAGCAGTTCTTC | CASSVATGTSVHEQFF
- | TRBJ2-2 | few | TRBV29-1 | TGCAGCGCCAAGGGACAAAACACCGGGGAGCTGTTTTTT | CSAKGQNTGELFF
TRBD2 | TRBJ2-1 | - | TRBV10-3 | TGTGCCATCAGTGTTCTAGCGGGAGGCTACAATGAGCAGTTCTTC | CAISVLAGGYNEQFF
TRBD2 | TRBJ2-7 | - | TRBV7-2 | TGTGCCAGCAGCTTAGGCTTCGGGAGGGCCTACGAGCAGTACTTC | CASSLGFGRAYEQYF
TRBD2 | TRBJ2-1 | many | TRBV7-2 | TGTGCCAGCAGACGGGGACTAGCGGGATACAATGAGCAGTTCTTC | CASRRGLAGYNEQFF
TRBD1 | TRBJ2-6 | many | TRBV4-3 | TGCGCCAGCAGCCACCTGGACAGGACCCACTCTGGGGCCAACGTCCTGACTTTC | CASSHLDRTHSGANVLTF
TRBD2 | TRBJ2-1 | many | TRBV6-2/TRBV6-3 | TGTGCCAGCAGGACTAGCGGCCTCAATGAGCAGTTCTTC | CASRTSGLNEQFF
TRBD2 | TRBJ2-1 | many | TRBV28 | TGTGCCAGCACCGGGACTAGCGGGAGGACTCCTAGCTCCTACAATGAGCAGTTCTTC | CASTGTSGRTPSSYNEQFF
TRBD1 | TRBJ2-1 | many | TRBV24-1 | TGTGCCACCAGAGGGGAACAGGGGGTGGATGAGCAGTTCTTC | CATRGEQGVDEQFF
- | TRBJ2-7 | many | TRBV4-3 | TGCGCCAGCAGCCAAGATCGAGCAGGGCCCCACTACGAGCAGTACTTC | CASSQDRAGPHYEQYF
TRBD2 | TRBJ2-1 | - | TRBV3-1 | TGTGCCAGCAGCCACCCTAGCGGGTTCTCCTACAATGAGCAGTTCTTC | CASSHPSGFSYNEQFF
- | TRBJ2-1 | many | TRBV7-2 | TGCGCCAGCAGTGGGGCGTCTTACAATGAGCAGTTCTTC | CASSGASYNEQFF
TRBD2 | TRBJ2-1 | many | TRBV11-3 | TGTGCCAGCAGCTTGGGTTCGGGAGGAGGGAATGAGCAGTTCTTC | CASSLGSGGGNEQFF
- | TRBJ2-2 | many | TRBV2 | TGTGCCAGCAGTGCTTCCGGGGAGCTGTTTTTT | CASSASGELFF
TRBD1 | TRBJ1-2 | many | TRBV20-1 | TGCAGTGCTAGTTCCGCCCGGGACAGGGGGAACTATGGCTACACCTTC | CSASSARDRGNYGYTF
TRBD2 | TRBJ2-1 | few | TRBV20-1 | TGCAGTGCTAGAGCATATCTAGCGGGAGCCTACAATGAGCAGTTCTTC | CSARAYLAGAYNEQFF
- | TRBJ2-2 | many | TRBV4-2 | TGTGCCAGCAGCACCCGGTTAGCGGACACCGGGGAGCTGTTTTTT | CASSTRLADTGELFF
TRBD1 | TRBJ2-2 | - | TRBV19 | TGTGCCAGTAGCAAGGGACAGGGCCGATGGACCGGGGAGCTGTTTTTT | CASSKGQGRWTGELFF
TRBD2 | TRBJ2-1 | many | TRBV6-5 | TGTGCCAGCAGTCCCGATCTAGCGGGCACCTACAATGAGCAGTTCTTC | CASSPDLAGTYNEQFF
- | TRBJ1-2 | many | TRBV14 | TGTGCCAGCAGCCAGGGCTTGGGGTATGGCTACACCTTC | CASSQGLGYGYTF
- | TRBJ2-1 | many | TRBV20-1 | TGCAGTGCCCAAACGGGTGGCGATGAGCAGTTCTTC | CSAQTGGDEQFF
TRBD1 | TRBJ1-1 | few | TRBV6-2/TRBV6-3 | TGTGCCAGCAGTCCGACAGGGGTGCGCTTGAACACTGAAGCTTTCTTT | CASSPTGVRLNTEAFF
- | TRBJ2-5 | many | TRBV7-9 | TGTGCCAGCAGGCTTAATTTTGGTAGTGACGGAGAGACCCAGTACTTC | CASRLNFGSDGETQYF
- | TRBJ1-2 | once | TRBV7-2 | TGTGCCAGCAGCTTAGAACCAGGGGCCCTAAACTATGGCTACACCTTC | CASSLEPGALNYGYTF
- | TRBJ1-5 | many | TRBV29-1 | TGCAGCGTTGGACAGGCCGATCAGCCCCAGCATTTT | CSVGQADQPQHF
- | TRBJ2-7 | many | TRBV6-2/TRBV6-3 | TGTGCCAGCAGTTACTCGATTGTCAGGGATCCCTACGAGCAGTACTTC | CASSYSIVRDPYEQYF
- | TRBJ2-1 | - | TRBV3-1 | TGTGCCAGCAGCCCGATGCCCTCCTACAATGAGCAGTTCTTC | CASSPMPSYNEQFF
- | TRBJ1-1 | few | TRBV5-1 | TGCTCCAGCAGCTGGGGTGGGGGAGGGAACACTGAAGCTTTCTTT | CSSSWGGGGNTEAFF
TRBD2 | TRBJ2-7 | many | TRBV7-2 | TGTGCCAGCAGCTTAGCGCTCGCGGGAGTCTCCTACGAGCAGTACTTC | CASSLALAGVSYEQYF
TRBD2 | TRBJ2-1 | many | TRBV6-2/TRBV6-3 | TGTGCCAGCAGTTACCTAGCGGGAGAATACAATGAGCAGTTCTTC | CASSYLAGEYNEQFF
- | TRBJ2-5 | - | TRBV4-3 | TGCGCCAGCAGCCAACGTCTGCAAGAGACCCAGTACTTC | CASSQRLQETQYF
- | TRBJ2-7 | many | TRBV6-2/TRBV6-3 | TGTGCCAGCAGTGCGGGACAGCTTTACGAGCAGTACTTC | CASSAGQLYEQYF
TRBD2 | TRBJ2-7 | many | TRBV7-9 | TGTGCCAGCAGCGGACTAGGGGCCTACGAGCAGTACTTC | CASSGLGAYEQYF
TRBD1 | TRBJ1-1 | many | TRBV12-3/TRBV12-4 | TGTGCCAGCAGTTTTGGGTCAGGGGGTACTGAAGCTTTCTTT | CASSFGSGGTEAFF
- | TRBJ2-7 | - | TRBV6-1 | TGTGCCAGCAGAGCTATTTACCGGGATATATACGAGCAGTACTTC | CASRAIYRDIYEQYF
- | TRBJ2-3 | many | TRBV4-3 | TGCGCCAGCCAGGCAACAGGGAGGGGCACAGATACGCAGTATTTT | CASQATGRGTDTQYF
- | TRBJ2-5 | many | TRBV24-1 | TGTGCCACCAGTGATTCTCGCGGAGATATACAAGAGACCCAGTACTTC | CATSDSRGDIQETQYF
TRBD2 | TRBJ2-7 | - | TRBV20-1 | TGCAGTGCTAGAGACCCGGGACTAGCGGGGACCTACGAGCAGTACTTC | CSARDPGLAGTYEQYF
TRBD2 | TRBJ2-7 | many | TRBV10-2 | TGCGCCAGCAGTGAGTATCTAGCGGGACACTACGAGCAGTACTTC | CASSEYLAGHYEQYF
- | TRBJ2-2 | - | TRBV5-5 | TGTGCCAGCAGCTTCCGGGGATCCACCGGGGAGCTGTTTTTT | CASSFRGSTGELFF
- | TRBJ2-7 | many | TRBV20-1 | TGCAGTGCTAGGCCCGTAAGGAGCTCCTACGAGCAGTACTTC | CSARPVRSSYEQYF
- | TRBJ1-3 | many | TRBV30 | TGTGCCTGGAGTGTAGTCTCTGGAAACACCATATATTTT | CAWSVVSGNTIYF
- | TRBJ1-2 | - | TRBV6-5 | TGTGCCAGCAGTTACGGGTCAGGGTTCTATGGCTACACCTTC | CASSYGSGFYGYTF
TRBD1 | TRBJ2-1 | many | TRBV9 | TGTGCCAGCAGCGATCGGACAGGGAAGGATGAGCAGTTCTTC | CASSDRTGKDEQFF
- | TRBJ2-1 | - | TRBV20-1 | TGCGGTGCTAGCCCAGTAACCTACAATGAGCAGTTCTTC | CGASPVTYNEQFF
- | TRBJ2-3 | - | TRBV20-1 | TGCAGTGTAGCTCTTAGCACAGATACGCAGTATTTT | CSVALSTDTQYF
- | TRBJ2-2 | many | TRBV7-2 | TGTGCCAGCAGCTTAGGACCATCGAACACCGGGGAGCTGTTTTTT | CASSLGPSNTGELFF
- | TRBJ1-1 | few | TRBV18 | TGTGCCAGCTCACCGATGGGGGAAGACACTGAAGCTTTCTTT | CASSPMGEDTEAFF
- | TRBJ2-7 | - | TRBV11-2 | TGTGCCAGCAGCCGCAGGAACTACGAGCAGTACTTC | CASSRRNYEQYF